This T cell receptor beta chain was identified in a study of post-analysis software for immune sequencing data. The CDR3 has 14 amino acids. The V end was cut by 7 bases, the J end by 6 bases, with 19 bases between. Findings and caveats of the study: For normalized Chao1 diversity, multiple sclerosis patients scored significantly lower than controls did. Samples sharing a preparation batch grouped tightly together when assessed by F measure. Four or five TRBV segments, including TRBV5-6, TRBV5-1 and TRBV20-1, were more frequent in patients than controls.

Unique molecular identifiers had been added to the TCR beta cDNA libraries. Using its own MiXCR run on the PCR reads, TCRdb lists one record per CDR3 protein. The sample carries 650,000 to 850,000 distinct CDR3 sequences, about 57% recorded once. Comment on this clonotype: The antigen is not known.

This chain links TRBV12-3 or TRBV12-4 with TRBJ2-7; D is perhaps TRBD2 (6 bases). The sequence was collected from a girl aged 5-17 years with multiple sclerosis. Sequenced input: blood. CDR3 in DNA: TGTGCCAGCAACCCCCCGGGGAGGAGGACCGAGCAGTACTTC. Residues: CASNPPGRRTEQYF.